This section outlines one T cell receptor beta chain sequence together with its context. What it recognizes is unknown. Donors in the study were healthy people who gave bone marrow. This sample was taken from a study of cytomegalovirus exposure and HLA in healthy donors. Use of 60 Vbeta and 13 Jbeta primers characterized the PCR. Method: immunoSEQ multiplex PCR; TCRdb's copy keeps in-frame clones and lacks some. The data contain about 180,000 clones, approximately 80% of them singletons. CDR1 is MNHEY and CDR2 is SMNVEV in the germline V gene (reference sequence). The CDR3 spans 15 residues. Trimming pared 3 bases from V and 1 base from J, leaving 12 bases between. Findings of the study overall: In a later analysis, roughly 17,000 TCR beta sequences were associated with HLA alleles at 0.05 false discovery rate. Both high specificity and high sensitivity reportedly marked the classifier's diagnosis of cytomegalovirus status. An analysis was carried out later, and it reportedly showed fewer N-insertions in an Asian-associated ancestry cluster than the 666-donor mean.

This TCR was recovered from a man younger than 40 in good health and CMV-seropositive. The rearrangement joins TRBV27 to TRBJ1-2; weak D call: TRBD1 (5 bases). The specimen sequenced was PBMCs. CDR3 amino acids: CASSFSGGVNYGYTF. In DNA form, the CDR3 reads TGTGCCAGCAGTTTTTCGGGAGGGGTTAACTATGGCTACACCTTC.